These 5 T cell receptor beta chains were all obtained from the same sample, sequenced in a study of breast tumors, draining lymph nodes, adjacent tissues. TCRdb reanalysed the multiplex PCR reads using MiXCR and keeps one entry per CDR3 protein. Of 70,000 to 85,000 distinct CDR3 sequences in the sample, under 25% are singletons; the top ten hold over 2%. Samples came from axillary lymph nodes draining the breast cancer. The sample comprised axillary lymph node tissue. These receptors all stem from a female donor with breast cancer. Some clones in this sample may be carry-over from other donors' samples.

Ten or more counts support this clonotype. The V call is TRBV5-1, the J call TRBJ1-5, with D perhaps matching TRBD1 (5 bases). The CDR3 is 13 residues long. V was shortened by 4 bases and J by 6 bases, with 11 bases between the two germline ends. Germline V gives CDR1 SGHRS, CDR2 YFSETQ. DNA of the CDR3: TGCGCCAGCAGCGAGGGGCCGGGTCAGCCCCAGCATTTT. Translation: CASSEGPGQPQHF.

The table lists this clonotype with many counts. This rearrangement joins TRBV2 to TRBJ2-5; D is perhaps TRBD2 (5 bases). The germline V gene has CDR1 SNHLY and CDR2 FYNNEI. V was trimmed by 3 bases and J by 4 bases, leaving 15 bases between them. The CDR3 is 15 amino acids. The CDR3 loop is CASSDRPGWGETQYF. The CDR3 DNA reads TGTGCCAGCAGTGACCGACCGGGATGGGGAGAGACCCAGTACTTC.

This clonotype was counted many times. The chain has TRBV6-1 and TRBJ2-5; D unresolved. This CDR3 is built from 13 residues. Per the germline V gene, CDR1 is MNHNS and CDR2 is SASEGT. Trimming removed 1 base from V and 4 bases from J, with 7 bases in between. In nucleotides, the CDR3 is TGTGCCAGCAGTGAAGGGGCGGCAGAGACCCAGTACTTC. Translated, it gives CASSEGAAETQYF.

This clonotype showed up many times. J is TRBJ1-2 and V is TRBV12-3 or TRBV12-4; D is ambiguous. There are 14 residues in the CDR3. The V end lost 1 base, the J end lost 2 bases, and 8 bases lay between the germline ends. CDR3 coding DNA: TGTGCCAGCAGTTTAGTCGGGGTAAACTATGGCTACACCTTC. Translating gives CASSLVGVNYGYTF.

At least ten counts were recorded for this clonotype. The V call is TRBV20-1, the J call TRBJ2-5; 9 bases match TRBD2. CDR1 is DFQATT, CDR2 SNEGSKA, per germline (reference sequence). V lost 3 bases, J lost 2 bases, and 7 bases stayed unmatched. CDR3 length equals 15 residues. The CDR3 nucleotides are TGCAGTGCTAGGCTGGCGGGAGGGTCGCAAGAGACCCAGTACTTC. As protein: CSARLAGGSQETQYF.